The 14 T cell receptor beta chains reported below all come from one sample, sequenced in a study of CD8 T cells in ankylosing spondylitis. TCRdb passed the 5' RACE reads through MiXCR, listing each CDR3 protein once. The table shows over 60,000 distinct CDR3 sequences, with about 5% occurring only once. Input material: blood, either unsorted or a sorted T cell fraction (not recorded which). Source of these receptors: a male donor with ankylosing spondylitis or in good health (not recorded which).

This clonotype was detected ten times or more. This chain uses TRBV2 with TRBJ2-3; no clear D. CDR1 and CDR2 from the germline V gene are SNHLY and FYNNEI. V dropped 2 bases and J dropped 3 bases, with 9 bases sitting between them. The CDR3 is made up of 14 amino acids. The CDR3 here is CASSEQEPTDTQYF. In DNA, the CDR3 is TGTGCCAGCAGTGAACAGGAGCCAACAGATACGCAGTATTTT.

The CDR3 DNA is TGTGCCAGCAGCCTAAACAGGGGGACAGGGTATCAAGAGACCCAGTACTTC. It is translated as CASSLNRGTGYQETQYF. The chain combines TRBV7-2 with TRBJ2-5; 9 bases agree with TRBD1. The CDR3 extends over 17 amino acids. The germline gives CDR1 SGHTA, CDR2 FQGNSA. V lost 5 bases and J lost 2; bases outside the gene matches: 12.

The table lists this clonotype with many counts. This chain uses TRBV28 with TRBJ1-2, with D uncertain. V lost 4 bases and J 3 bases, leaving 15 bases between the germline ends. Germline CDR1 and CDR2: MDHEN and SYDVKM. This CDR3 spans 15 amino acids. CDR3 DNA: TGTGCCAGCAGTTCTTTCCCCAGGAGGCACTATGGCTACACCTTC. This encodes CASSSFPRRHYGYTF.

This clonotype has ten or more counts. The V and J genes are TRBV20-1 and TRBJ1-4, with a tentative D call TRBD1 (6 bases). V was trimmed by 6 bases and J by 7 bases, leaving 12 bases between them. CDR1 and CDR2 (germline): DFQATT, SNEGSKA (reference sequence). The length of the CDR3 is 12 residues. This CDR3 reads CSAGTWGEKLFF. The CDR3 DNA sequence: TGCAGTGCCGGGACATGGGGTGAAAAACTGTTTTTT.

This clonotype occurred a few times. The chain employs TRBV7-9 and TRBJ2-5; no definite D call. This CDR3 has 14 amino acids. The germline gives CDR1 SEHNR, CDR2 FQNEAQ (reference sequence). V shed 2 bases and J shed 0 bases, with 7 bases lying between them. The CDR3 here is CASSLRNNQETQYF. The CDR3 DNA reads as TGTGCCAGCAGCTTACGAAACAACCAAGAGACCCAGTACTTC. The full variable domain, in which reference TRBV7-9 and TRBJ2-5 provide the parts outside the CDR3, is DTGVSQNPRHKITKRGQNVTFRCDPISEHNRLYWYRQTLGQGPEFLTYFQNEAQLEKSRLLSDRFSAERPKGSFSTLEIQRTEQGDSAMYLCASSLRNNQETQYFGPGTRLLVL.

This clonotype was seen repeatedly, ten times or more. This CDR3 reads CASSNQQGAREKLFF. The CDR3, as DNA: TGTGCCAGCAGTAACCAACAGGGGGCCCGTGAAAAACTGTTTTTT. J is TRBJ1-4 and V is TRBV2; 9 bases match TRBD1. V shed 5 bases and J 7 bases; nucleotides not matched to a gene: 8. CDR3 length: 15 amino acids. CDR1 is SNHLY and CDR2 is FYNNEI in the germline V gene.

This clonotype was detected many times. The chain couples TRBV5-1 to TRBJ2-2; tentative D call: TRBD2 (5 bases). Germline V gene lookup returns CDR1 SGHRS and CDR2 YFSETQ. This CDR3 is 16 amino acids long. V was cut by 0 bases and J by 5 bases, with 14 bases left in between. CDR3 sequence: CASSLGTSIGTGELFF. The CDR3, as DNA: TGCGCCAGCAGCTTGGGGACTTCAATAGGGACCGGGGAGCTGTTTTTT.

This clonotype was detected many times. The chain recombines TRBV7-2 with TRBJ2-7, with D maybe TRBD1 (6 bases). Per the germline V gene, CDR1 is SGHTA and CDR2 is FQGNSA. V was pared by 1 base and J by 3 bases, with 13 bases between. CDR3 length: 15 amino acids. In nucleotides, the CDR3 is TGTGCCAGCAGCTTAGGGGCAGGGGCAGGCTACGAGCAGTACTTC. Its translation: CASSLGAGAGYEQYF.

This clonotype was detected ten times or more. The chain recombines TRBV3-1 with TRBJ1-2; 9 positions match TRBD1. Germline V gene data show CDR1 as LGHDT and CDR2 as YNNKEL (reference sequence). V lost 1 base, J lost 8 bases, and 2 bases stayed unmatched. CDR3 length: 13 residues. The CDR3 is CASSQGTGEGYTF. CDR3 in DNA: TGTGCCAGCAGCCAAGGGACAGGGGAAGGCTACACCTTC. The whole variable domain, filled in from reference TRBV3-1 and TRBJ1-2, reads DTAVSQTPKYLVTQMGNDKSIKCEQNLGHDTMYWYKQDSKKFLKIMFSYNNKELIINETVPNRFSPKSPDKAHLNLHINSLELGDSAVYFCASSQGTGEGYTFGSGTRLTVV.

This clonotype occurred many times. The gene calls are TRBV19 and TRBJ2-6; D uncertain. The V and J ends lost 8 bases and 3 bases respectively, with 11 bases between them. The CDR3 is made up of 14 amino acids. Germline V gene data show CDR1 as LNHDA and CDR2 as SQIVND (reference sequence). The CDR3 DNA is TGTGCCAGTCGCACGACTGGTGGGGCCAACGTCCTGACTTTC. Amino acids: CASRTTGGANVLTF.

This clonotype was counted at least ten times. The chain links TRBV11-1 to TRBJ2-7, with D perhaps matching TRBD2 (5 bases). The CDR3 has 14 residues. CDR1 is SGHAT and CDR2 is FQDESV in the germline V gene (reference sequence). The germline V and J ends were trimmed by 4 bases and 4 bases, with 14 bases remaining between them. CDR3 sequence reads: CASSSQGRPYEQYF. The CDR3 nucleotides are TGTGCCAGCAGCTCGCAAGGGAGACCGTACGAGCAGTACTTC.

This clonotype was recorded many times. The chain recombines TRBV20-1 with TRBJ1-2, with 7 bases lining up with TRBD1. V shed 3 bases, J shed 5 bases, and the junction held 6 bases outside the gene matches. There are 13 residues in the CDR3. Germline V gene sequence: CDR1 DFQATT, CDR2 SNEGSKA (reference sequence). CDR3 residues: CSASIAGGYGYTF. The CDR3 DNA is TGCAGTGCTAGTATAGCAGGGGGATATGGCTACACCTTC.

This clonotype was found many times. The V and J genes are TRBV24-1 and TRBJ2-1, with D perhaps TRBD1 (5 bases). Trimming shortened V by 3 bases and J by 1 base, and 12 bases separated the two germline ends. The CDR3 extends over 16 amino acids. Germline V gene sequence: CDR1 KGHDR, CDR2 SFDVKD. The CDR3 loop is CATSDRRTWSYNEQFF. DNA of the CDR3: TGTGCCACCAGTGATCGCCGGACATGGTCCTACAATGAGCAGTTCTTC.

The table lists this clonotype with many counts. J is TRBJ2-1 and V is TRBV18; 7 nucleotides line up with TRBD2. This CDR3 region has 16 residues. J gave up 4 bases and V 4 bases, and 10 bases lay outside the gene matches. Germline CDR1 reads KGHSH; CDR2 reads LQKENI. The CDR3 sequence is CASSQGGLAAYNEQFF. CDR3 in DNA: TGTGCCAGCTCACAGGGTGGCCTAGCGGCTTACAATGAGCAGTTCTTC. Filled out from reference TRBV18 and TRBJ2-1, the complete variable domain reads NAGVMQNPRHLVRRRGQEARLRCSPMKGHSHVYWYRQLPEEGLKFMVYLQKENIIDESGMPKERFSAEFPKEGPSILRIQQVVRGDSAAYFCASSQGGLAAYNEQFFGPGTRLTVL.